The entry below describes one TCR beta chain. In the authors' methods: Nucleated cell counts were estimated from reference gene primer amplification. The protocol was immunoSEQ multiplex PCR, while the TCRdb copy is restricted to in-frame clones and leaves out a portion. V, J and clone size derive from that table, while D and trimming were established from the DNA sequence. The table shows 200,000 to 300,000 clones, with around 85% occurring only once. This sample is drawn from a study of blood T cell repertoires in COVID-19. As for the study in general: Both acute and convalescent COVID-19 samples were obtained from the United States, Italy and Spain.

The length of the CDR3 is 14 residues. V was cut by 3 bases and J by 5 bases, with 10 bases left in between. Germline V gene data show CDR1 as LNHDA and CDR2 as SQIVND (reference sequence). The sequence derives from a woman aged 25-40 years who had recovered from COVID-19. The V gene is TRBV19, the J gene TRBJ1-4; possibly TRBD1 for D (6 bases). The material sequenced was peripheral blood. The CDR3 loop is CASSIRTENEKLFF. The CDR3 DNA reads TGTGCCAGTAGTATTAGGACAGAGAATGAAAAACTGTTTTTT.